This entry concerns a single T cell receptor beta chain. After extraction with the RNeasy kit, roughly 0.5 to 1 ug of the RNA was reverse transcribed using random hexamers. TCRdb re-called the immunoSEQ multiplex PCR reads through MiXCR, storing one row per CDR3 protein. There are about 290,000 distinct CDR3 sequences in the sample; around 85% occur only once, and around 0.2% lies in the top ten. This entry belongs to a study of CD8 T cells in Susac syndrome. The CDR3 totals 15 residues. The germline CDR1 and CDR2 sequences are SGHRS and YFSETQ. With 0 bases removed from V and 3 bases from J, the gap between germline ends came to 11 bases. The authors sequenced TCR beta from blood CD8+ and CD4+ T cells.

The J gene is TRBJ2-3, the V gene TRBV5-1; D ambiguous. The sample comprised CD8+ T cells from PBMCs. The TCR was taken from a human donor with multiple sclerosis. CDR3 DNA sequence: TGCGCCAGCAGCTTGGAGGGCGGTGATACAGATACGCAGTATTTT. This encodes CASSLEGGDTDTQYF.